Only one count was recorded for the clone carrying this T cell receptor beta chain. Its target is unknown. V dropped 5 bases and J dropped 6 bases, with 13 bases sitting between them. The CDR3 sequence is 14 residues long. CDR1 and CDR2 from the germline V gene are SNHLY and FYNNEI. This sample is drawn from a study of radiation and T cells in renal cell carcinoma. Libraries were prepared by immunoSEQ multiplex PCR; TCRdb keeps only in-frame clonotypes and omits some of them. The table has 100,000 to 150,000 clones, about four fifths seen once; the top ten hold 5.8%. Overall study findings and caveats: Without pretreatment biopsies, baseline tumor clonotype presence was undetermined.

The time point was: blood 2 weeks post-SBRT. The treatment: 15 Gy SBRT to primary tumor, nephrectomy 4 weeks later. The tumor was a clear cell renal cell carcinoma. The material sequenced was blood, taken from a patient whose treatment included radiotherapy and nephrectomy. The rearrangement uses TRBV2 and TRBJ2-2; TRBD1 is a possible D gene (5 bases). This clonotype was sampled from a man over 45 with renal cell carcinoma. CDR3 amino acids: CASSTGSEPGELFF. The CDR3 DNA is TGTGCCAGCAGTACAGGATCTGAGCCCGGGGAGCTGTTTTTT.